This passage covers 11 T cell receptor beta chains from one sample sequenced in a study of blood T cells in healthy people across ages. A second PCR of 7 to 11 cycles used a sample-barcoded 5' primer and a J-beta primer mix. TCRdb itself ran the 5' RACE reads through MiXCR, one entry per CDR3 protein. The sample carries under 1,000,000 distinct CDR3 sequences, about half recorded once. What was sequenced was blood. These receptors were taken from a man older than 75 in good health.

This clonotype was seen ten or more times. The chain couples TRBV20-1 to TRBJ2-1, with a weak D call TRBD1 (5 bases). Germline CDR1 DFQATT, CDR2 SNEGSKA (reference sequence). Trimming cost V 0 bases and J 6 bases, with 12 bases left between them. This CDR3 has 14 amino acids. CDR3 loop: CSARDPRGSNEQFF. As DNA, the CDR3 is TGCAGTGCTAGAGATCCAAGGGGAAGCAATGAGCAGTTCTTC.

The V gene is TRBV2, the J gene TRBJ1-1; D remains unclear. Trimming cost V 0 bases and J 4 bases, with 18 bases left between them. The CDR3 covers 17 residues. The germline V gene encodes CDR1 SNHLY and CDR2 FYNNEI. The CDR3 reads CASSEASLWAGGTEAFF. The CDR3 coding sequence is TGTGCCAGCAGTGAAGCCTCCTTGTGGGCAGGTGGCACTGAAGCTTTCTTT. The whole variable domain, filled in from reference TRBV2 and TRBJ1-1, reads EPEVTQTPSHQVTQMGQEVILRCVPISNHLYFYWYRQILGQKVEFLVSFYNNEISEKSEIFDDQFSVERPDGSNFTLKIRSTKLEDSAMYFCASSEASLWAGGTEAFFGQGTRLTVV.

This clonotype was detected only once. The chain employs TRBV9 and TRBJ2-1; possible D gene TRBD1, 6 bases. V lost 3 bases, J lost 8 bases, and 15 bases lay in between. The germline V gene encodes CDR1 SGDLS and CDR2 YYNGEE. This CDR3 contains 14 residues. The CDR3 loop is CASSATDRRHEQFF. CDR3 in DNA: TGTGCCAGCAGCGCAACCGACAGGCGGCATGAGCAGTTCTTC. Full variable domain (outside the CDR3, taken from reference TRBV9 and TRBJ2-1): DSGVTQTPKHLITATGQRVTLRCSPRSGDLSVYWYQQSLDQGLQFLIQYYNGEERAKGNILERFSAQQFPDLHSELNLSSLELGDSALYFCASSATDRRHEQFFGPGTRLTVL.

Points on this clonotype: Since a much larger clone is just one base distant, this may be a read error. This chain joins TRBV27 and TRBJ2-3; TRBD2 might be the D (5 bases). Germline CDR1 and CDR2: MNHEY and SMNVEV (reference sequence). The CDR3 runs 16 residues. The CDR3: CACSSTHSGYTDTQYF. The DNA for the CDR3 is TGTGCCTGCAGTTCAACCCACAGCGGTTACACAGATACGCAGTATTTT.

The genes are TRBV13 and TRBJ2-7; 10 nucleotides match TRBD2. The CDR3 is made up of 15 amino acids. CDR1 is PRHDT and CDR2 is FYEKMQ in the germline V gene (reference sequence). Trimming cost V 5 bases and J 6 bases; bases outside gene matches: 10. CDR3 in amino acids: CASSRTSGGTGEQYF. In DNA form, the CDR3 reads TGTGCCAGCAGCCGGACTAGCGGAGGGACGGGCGAGCAGTACTTC. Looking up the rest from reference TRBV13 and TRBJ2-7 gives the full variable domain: AAGVIQSPRHLIKEKRETATLKCYPIPRHDTVYWYQQGPGQDPQFLISFYEKMQSDKGSIPDRFSAQQFSDYHSELNMSSLELGDSALYFCASSRTSGGTGEQYFGPGTRLTVT.

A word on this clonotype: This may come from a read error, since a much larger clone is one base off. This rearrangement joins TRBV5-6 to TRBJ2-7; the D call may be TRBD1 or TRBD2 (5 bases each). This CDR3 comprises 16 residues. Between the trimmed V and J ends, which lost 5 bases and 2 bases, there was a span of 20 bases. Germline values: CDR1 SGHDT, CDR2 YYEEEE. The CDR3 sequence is CASRSGAHSSPYEQYF. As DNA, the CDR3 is TGTGCCAGCAGGTCCGGGGCACATTCTTCTCCCTACGAGCAGTACTTC.

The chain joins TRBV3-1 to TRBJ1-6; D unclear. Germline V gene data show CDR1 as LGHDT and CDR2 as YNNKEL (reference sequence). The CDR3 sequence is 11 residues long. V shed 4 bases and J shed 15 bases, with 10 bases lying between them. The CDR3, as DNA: TGTGCCAGCAGCCTTCTTGGCAGCCTCCACTTT. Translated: CASSLLGSLHF.

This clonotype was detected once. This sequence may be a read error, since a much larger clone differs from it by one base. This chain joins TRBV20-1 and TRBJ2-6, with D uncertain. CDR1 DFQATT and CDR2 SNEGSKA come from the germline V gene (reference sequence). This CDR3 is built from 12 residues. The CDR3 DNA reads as TGCAGGGCTAGTACTGGGGCCAACGTCCTGACTTTC. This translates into CRASTGANVLTF.

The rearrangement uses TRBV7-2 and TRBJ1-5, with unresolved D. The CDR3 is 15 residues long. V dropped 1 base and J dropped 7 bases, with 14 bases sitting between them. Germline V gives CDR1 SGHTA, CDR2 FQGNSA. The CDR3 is CASSLEAVREQPQHF. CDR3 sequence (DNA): TGTGCCAGCAGCTTAGAAGCAGTAAGGGAACAGCCCCAGCATTTT.

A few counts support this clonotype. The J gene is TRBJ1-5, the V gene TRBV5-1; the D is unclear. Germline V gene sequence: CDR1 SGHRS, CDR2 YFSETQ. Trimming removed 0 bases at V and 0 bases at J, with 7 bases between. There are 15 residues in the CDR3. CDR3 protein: CASSLDGYSNQPQHF. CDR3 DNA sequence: TGCGCCAGCAGCTTGGACGGCTATAGCAATCAGCCCCAGCATTTT.

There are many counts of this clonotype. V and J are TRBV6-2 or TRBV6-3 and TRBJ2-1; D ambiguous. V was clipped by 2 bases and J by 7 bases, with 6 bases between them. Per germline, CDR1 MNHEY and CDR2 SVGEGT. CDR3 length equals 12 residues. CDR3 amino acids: CASSYGVNEQFF. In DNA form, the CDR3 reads TGTGCCAGCAGTTACGGGGTAAATGAGCAGTTCTTC.